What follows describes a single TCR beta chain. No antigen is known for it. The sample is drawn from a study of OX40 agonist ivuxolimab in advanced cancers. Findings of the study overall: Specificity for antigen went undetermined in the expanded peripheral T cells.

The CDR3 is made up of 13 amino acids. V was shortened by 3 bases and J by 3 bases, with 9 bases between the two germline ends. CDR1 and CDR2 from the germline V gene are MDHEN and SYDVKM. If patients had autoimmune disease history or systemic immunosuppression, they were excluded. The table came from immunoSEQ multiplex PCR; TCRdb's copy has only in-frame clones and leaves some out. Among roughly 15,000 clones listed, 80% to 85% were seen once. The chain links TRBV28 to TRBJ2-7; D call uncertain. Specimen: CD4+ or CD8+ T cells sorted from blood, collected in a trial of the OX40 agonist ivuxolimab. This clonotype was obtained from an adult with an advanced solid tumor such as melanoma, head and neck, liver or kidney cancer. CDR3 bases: TGTGCCAGCAGTTTCGGCAGAGACTACGAGCAGTACTTC. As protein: CASSFGRDYEQYF.